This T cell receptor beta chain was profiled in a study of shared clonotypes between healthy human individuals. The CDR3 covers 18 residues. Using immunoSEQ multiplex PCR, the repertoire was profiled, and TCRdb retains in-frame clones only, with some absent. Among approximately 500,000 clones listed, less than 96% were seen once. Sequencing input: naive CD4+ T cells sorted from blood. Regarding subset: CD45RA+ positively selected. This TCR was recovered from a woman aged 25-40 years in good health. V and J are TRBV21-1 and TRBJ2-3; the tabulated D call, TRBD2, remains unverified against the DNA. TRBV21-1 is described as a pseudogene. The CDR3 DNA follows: TGTGCCAGCAGCAAAGAGGGGGGACTAGCGGGGAACACAGATACGCAGTATTTT. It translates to CASSKEGGLAGNTDTQYF.